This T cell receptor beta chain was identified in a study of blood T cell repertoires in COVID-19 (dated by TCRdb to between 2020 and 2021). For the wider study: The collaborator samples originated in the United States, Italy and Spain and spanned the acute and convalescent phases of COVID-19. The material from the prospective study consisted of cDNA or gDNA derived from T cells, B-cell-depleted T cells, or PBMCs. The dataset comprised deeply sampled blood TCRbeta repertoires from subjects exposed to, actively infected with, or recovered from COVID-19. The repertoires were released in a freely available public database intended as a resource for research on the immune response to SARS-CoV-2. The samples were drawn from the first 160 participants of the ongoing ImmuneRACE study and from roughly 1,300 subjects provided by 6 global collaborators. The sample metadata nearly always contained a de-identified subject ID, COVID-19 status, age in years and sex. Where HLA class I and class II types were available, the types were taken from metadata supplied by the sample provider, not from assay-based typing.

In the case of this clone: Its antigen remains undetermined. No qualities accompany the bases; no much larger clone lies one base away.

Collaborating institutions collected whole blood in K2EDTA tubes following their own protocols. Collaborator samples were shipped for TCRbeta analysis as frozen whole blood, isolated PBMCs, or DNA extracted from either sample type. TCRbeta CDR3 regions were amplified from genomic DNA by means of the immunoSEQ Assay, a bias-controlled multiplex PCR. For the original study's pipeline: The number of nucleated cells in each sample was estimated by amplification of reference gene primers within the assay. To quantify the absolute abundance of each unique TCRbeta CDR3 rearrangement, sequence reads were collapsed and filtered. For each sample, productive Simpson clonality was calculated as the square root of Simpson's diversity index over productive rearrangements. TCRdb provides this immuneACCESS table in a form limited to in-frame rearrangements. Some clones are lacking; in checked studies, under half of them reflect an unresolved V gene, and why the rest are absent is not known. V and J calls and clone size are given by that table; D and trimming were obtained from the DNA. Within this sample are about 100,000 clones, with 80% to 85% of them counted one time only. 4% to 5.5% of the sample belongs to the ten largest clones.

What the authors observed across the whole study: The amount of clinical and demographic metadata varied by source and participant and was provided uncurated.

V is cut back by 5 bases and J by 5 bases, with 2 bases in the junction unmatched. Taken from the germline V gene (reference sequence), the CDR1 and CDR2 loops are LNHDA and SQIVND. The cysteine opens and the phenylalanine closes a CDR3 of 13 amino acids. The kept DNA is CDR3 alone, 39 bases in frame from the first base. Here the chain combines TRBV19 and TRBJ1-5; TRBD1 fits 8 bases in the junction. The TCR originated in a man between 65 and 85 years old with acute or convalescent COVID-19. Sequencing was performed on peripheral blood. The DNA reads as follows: TGTGCCAGTAGTGACAGGGGCCATCAGCCCCAGCATTTT. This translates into CASSDRGHQPQHF.